This TCR beta chain appears in the sequencing data of a study of blood T cell repertoires in COVID-19. As regards this clone: This same CDR3 is encoded by further DNA sequences in the sample.

Assay used: immunoSEQ multiplex PCR; TCRdb lists only in-frame clones, some missing. Among 250,000 to 350,000 clones listed, 90% were seen once. The CDR3 totals 13 residues. V was clipped by 0 bases and J by 1 base, with 4 bases between them. CDR1 is SGHRS and CDR2 is YFSETQ in the germline V gene. The chain has TRBV5-1 and TRBJ1-1; the D is unclear. This sequence was found in a man between 60 and 75 years old who had recovered from COVID-19. The specimen sequenced was PBMCs or T cells enriched from blood (not recorded which). CDR3 nucleotides: TGCGCCAGCAGCTTGGACAGGAACACTGAAGCTTTCTTT. The encoded protein is CASSLDRNTEAFF.